This T cell receptor (beta chain) was sequenced for a study of shared clonotypes between healthy human individuals. Turning to the study itself: Three CD4 naive, three CD4 memory, two CD8 naive and one CD8 memory plate were used per donor.

V shed 6 bases and J 1 base; nucleotides not matched to a gene: 4. Germline-derived CDR1 and CDR2 are ENHRY and SYGVKD. The CDR3 runs 15 residues. The assay used deep level. Profiling relied on immunoSEQ multiplex PCR, and the TCRdb table lists in-frame clones only, not all of them. The sample records around 2,000,000 clones, around 96% being singletons. CD8 cells regarded as naive lacked CD45RO, were positively chosen for CCR7, and omitted terminally differentiated effector memory CD45RA+ cells. This sequence originates from a man between 18 and 35 years old in good health. Source material: naive CD8+ T cells sorted from blood. The chain employs TRBV10-3 and TRBJ2-2; 8 bases fit TRBD1. The CDR3 DNA sequence: TGTGCCATCAGAGACGGGACAGGGAACACCGGGGAGCTGTTTTTT. It is translated as CAIRDGTGNTGELFF.